These 8 T cell receptor beta chains were sequenced from one sample in a study of T cell repertoires in cytomegalovirus infection. TCRdb fed the reads into MiXCR, producing one record per CDR3 protein. The table lists around 210,000 distinct CDR3 sequences, about 5.9% of them singletons. Sequencing input: PBMCs. The receptors shown here come from a human donor in good health (CMV status not recorded). Some clones in this sample may be carry-over from other donors' samples.

Many counts were recorded for this clonotype. The V and J genes are TRBV7-9 and TRBJ1-1; D may be TRBD1 (5 bases). The CDR3 contains 14 residues. CDR1 is SEHNR and CDR2 is FQNEAQ in the germline V gene (reference sequence). Trimming removed 0 bases at V and 3 bases at J, with 8 bases between. CDR3 in amino acids: CASSLAQGHTEAFF. CDR3 DNA sequence: TGTGCCAGCAGCTTAGCCCAGGGCCACACTGAAGCTTTCTTT.

This clonotype was seen at least ten times. The CDR3 spells CASSTPGTGAPTTNYGYTF. In DNA form, the CDR3 reads TGTGCCAGCAGTACTCCCGGGACAGGGGCCCCCACTACTAACTATGGCTACACCTTC. This chain links TRBV7-2 with TRBJ1-2; 10 bases align to TRBD1. This CDR3 contains 19 residues. The V gene's germline CDR1 is SGHTA and CDR2 FQGNSA. Trimming at V came to 6 bases and at J to 0 bases, leaving 16 bases not matched to a gene. Full variable domain (remainder filled in from reference TRBV7-2 and TRBJ1-2): GAGVSQSPSNKVTEKGKDVELRCDPISGHTALYWYRQSLGQGLEFLIYFQGNSAPDKSGLPSDRFSAERTGGSVSTLTIQRTQQEDSAVYLCASSTPGTGAPTTNYGYTFGSGTRLTVV.

This clonotype was picked up many times. The chain couples TRBV27 to TRBJ1-2; the D gene is possibly TRBD1 (5 bases). The CDR3 contains 15 residues. The V and J ends lost 5 bases and 0 bases respectively, with 13 bases between them. In germline, CDR1 is MNHEY, CDR2 SMNVEV (reference sequence). This CDR3 reads CASSAGGRTNYGYTF. The CDR3 DNA is TGTGCCAGCAGTGCCGGGGGGAGGACTAACTATGGCTACACCTTC.

The table lists this clonotype with many counts. The V gene is TRBV10-2, the J gene TRBJ1-5; D perhaps matches TRBD1 (5 bases). V dropped 6 bases and J dropped 0 bases, with 12 bases sitting between them. The CDR3 loop spans 15 amino acids. Germline V gene data show CDR1 as WSHSY and CDR2 as SAAADI. The CDR3 loop is CASSPGTYSNQPQHF. The CDR3 nucleotides read TGCGCCAGCAGCCCGGGGACTTATAGCAATCAGCCCCAGCATTTT.

A few counts support this clonotype. At one end, the junction sequence differs from germline, possibly due to a read error. The genes are TRBV20-1 and TRBJ2-2; D is undetermined. The V gene's germline CDR1 is DFQATT and CDR2 SNEGSKA (reference sequence). The CDR3 length is 12 residues. CDR3 in amino acids: CSAKGNPGELFF. In DNA form, the CDR3 reads TGCAGTGCCAAAGGGAACCCCGGGGAGCTGTTTTTT.

On this clonotype: A much larger clonotype is one base distant, so this may be a read error. V and J are TRBV6-5 and TRBJ2-3; TRBD2 is a possible D gene (5 bases). The germline V gene has CDR1 MNHEY and CDR2 SVGAGI. The CDR3 contains 15 residues. In DNA form, the CDR3 reads TGTGTCAGCAGTTACGGGATGCCAAGCACAGATACGCAGTATTTT. Encoded protein: CVSSYGMPSTDTQYF.

This clonotype was observed many times. The chain uses TRBV10-3 and TRBJ1-1; no firm D call. V lost 2 bases to trimming and J lost 7 bases, with 5 bases between them. In germline, CDR1 is ENHRY, CDR2 SYGVKD. The CDR3 covers 11 residues. The CDR3 protein is CAISERSEAFF. CDR3 DNA: TGTGCCATCAGTGAGCGCAGTGAAGCTTTCTTT.

This clonotype was seen repeatedly, ten times or more. This sequence joins TRBV29-1 and TRBJ2-3; either TRBD1 or TRBD2 may fit D (5 bases each). Trimming left V 3 bases short and J 2 bases short, with 12 bases between. Germline V CDR1 and CDR2: SQVTM, ANQGSEA. CDR3 size: 14 residues. CDR3 nucleotides: TGCAGCGTTGAGCCAGGGACCAACACAGATACGCAGTATTTT. Its protein is CSVEPGTNTDTQYF.